This T cell receptor (beta chain) was sequenced in a study of blood T cell repertoires in COVID-19. The CDR3 totals 14 residues. Per germline, CDR1 SGHRS and CDR2 YFSETQ. V lost 3 bases and J lost 2, with 9 bases in between. Original processing methods: Researchers report that nucleated cell counts were estimated from reference gene primer amplification. TCRdb's table, derived via immunoSEQ multiplex PCR, lists solely in-frame clones and lacks some. V and J calls and clone size are given by that table; D and trimming were obtained from the DNA. The data contain over 100,000 clones, around four fifths of them singletons.

The sample comprised peripheral blood. The sequence was collected from an older woman with acute or convalescent COVID-19. The chain has TRBV5-1 and TRBJ1-5; D gene ambiguous. CDR3 loop: CASSSGGGNQPQHF. In DNA form, the CDR3 reads TGCGCCAGCAGCTCCGGAGGCGGCAATCAGCCCCAGCATTTT. The entire variable domain, with the rest obtained from reference TRBV5-1 and TRBJ1-5, is as follows: KAGVTQTPRYLIKTRGQQVTLSCSPISGHRSVSWYQQTPGQGLQFLFEYFSETQRNKGNFPGRFSGRQFSNSRSEMNVSTLELGDSALYLCASSSGGGNQPQHFGDGTRLSIL.